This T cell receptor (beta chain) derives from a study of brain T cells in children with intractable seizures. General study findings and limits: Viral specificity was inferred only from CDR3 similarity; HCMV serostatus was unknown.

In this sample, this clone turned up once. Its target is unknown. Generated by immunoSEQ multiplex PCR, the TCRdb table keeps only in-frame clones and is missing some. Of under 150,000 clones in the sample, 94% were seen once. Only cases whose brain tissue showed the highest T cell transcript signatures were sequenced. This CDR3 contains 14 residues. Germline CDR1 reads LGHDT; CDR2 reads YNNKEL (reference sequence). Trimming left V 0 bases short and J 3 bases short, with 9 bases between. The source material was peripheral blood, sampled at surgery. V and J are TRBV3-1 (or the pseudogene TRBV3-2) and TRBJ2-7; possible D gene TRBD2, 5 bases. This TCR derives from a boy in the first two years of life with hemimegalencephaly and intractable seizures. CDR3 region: CASSQEGGGYEQYF. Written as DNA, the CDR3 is TGTGCCAGCAGCCAAGAGGGCGGAGGCTACGAGCAGTACTTC.